A single sample gave rise to the 24 T cell receptor beta chains below, sequenced in a study of CD8+ T cells in alopecia areata. Treatment: oral pan-JAK inhibitor, 5-10 mg twice daily. Following extraction, RNA underwent reverse transcription to cDNA, which served as the sequencing template. Libraries were prepared by immunoSEQ multiplex PCR; TCRdb keeps only in-frame clonotypes and omits some of them. The profile shows 150,000 to 200,000 clones, less than 65% of them singletons. Material: CD4+ T cells sorted from blood, obtained at week 24, from a patient treated with tofacitinib. The source of these receptors is a human donor with alopecia areata.

The chain employs TRBV6-1 and TRBJ1-4, with D maybe TRBD1 (5 bases). Germline-derived CDR1 and CDR2 are MNHNS and SASEGT. This CDR3 contains 15 residues. Trimming took 6 bases from V and 8 from J, leaving 19 bases between them. CDR3 DNA sequence: TGTGCCAGCAGCGGCGGCCAGGGTGTCGGGGAAAAACTGTTTTTT. This encodes CASSGGQGVGEKLFF.

This clone turned up a few times. The CDR3: CSVDSPHGYTF. In nucleotides, the CDR3 is TGCAGCGTTGATTCGCCCCATGGCTACACCTTC. The V call is TRBV29-1, the J call TRBJ1-2, with no clear D. Trimming shortened V by 3 bases and J by 6 bases, and 8 bases separated the two germline ends. CDR1 and CDR2 from the germline V gene are SQVTM and ANQGSEA. This CDR3 contains 11 residues.

The chain uses TRBV18 and TRBJ1-1; 7 nucleotides agree with TRBD1. V lost 3 bases, J lost 4 bases, and 5 bases stayed unmatched. Germline V gene sequence: CDR1 KGHSH, CDR2 LQKENI. CDR3 length: 14 amino acids. The CDR3 here is CASSPIPGGTEAFF. DNA of the CDR3: TGTGCCAGCTCACCGATCCCAGGGGGCACTGAAGCTTTCTTT.

The table lists this clone with a few counts. Additional DNA sequences in this sample encode the identical CDR3. The chain joins TRBV11-2 to TRBJ2-7; D ambiguous. Trimming took 6 bases from V and 3 from J, leaving 6 bases between them. The CDR3 totals 11 residues. Germline CDR1 is SGHAT and CDR2 is FQNNGV. As DNA, the CDR3 is TGTGCCAGCAGTTTACACTACGAGCAGTACTTC. It yields the protein CASSLHYEQYF.

The J gene is TRBJ1-1, the V gene TRBV29-1; D is uncertain. Germline lookup yields CDR1 SQVTM and CDR2 ANQGSEA. The CDR3 spans 11 residues. V was clipped by 3 bases and J by 3 bases, with 5 bases between them. The CDR3 DNA sequence: TGCAGCGTTGACCCGGACACTGAAGCTTTCTTT. Its translation: CSVDPDTEAFF.

This clone was seen a few times. This chain connects TRBV4-3 to TRBJ1-5, with D maybe TRBD1 (5 bases). The CDR3 consists of 13 residues. Germline lookup yields CDR1 LGHNA and CDR2 YSLEER. Deletions cut 4 bases from V and 7 bases from J, with 11 bases between. The DNA of the CDR3 is TGCGCCAGCAGCCCCCGGGGGGGACAGCCCCAGCATTTT. Its translation: CASSPRGGQPQHF.

The chain joins TRBV2 to TRBJ2-5; 12 bases align to TRBD2. CDR3 size: 17 residues. The junction had 8 bases not matched to a gene; V was cut back by 6 bases and J by 0 bases. Germline lookup yields CDR1 SNHLY and CDR2 FYNNEI. The CDR3 bases are TGTGCCAGCAGCTATGAATGGACTAGCGGGGACCAAGAGACCCAGTACTTC. Protein product: CASSYEWTSGDQETQYF. The whole variable domain, filled in from reference TRBV2 and TRBJ2-5, reads EPEVTQTPSHQVTQMGQEVILRCVPISNHLYFYWYRQILGQKVEFLVSFYNNEISEKSEIFDDQFSVERPDGSNFTLKIRSTKLEDSAMYFCASSYEWTSGDQETQYFGPGTRLLVL.

J is TRBJ1-1 and V is TRBV30; no clear D. Germline-derived CDR1 and CDR2 are GTSNPN and SVGIG (reference sequence). V was pared by 3 bases and J by 0 bases, with 8 bases between. The CDR3 loop spans 13 amino acids. CDR3 DNA sequence: TGTGCCTGGAGGGTCACAGTGAACACTGAAGCTTTCTTT. Translation gives CAWRVTVNTEAFF.

As concerns this clone: In the same sample, other DNA sequences code for this CDR3. The CDR3 coding sequence is TGCAGCGTTCGGACAGATAGCAATCAGCCCCAGCATTTT. Translated, it gives CSVRTDSNQPQHF. V usage is TRBV29-1 and J usage is TRBJ1-5, with a possible D match to TRBD1 (6 bases). This CDR3 is built from 13 residues. V was shortened by 5 bases and J by 0 bases, with 8 bases between the two germline ends. Germline V lookup: CDR1 SQVTM, CDR2 ANQGSEA. Based on the CDR3 plus reference TRBV29-1 and TRBJ1-5, the full variable domain is SAVISQKPSRDICQRGTSLTIQCQVDSQVTMMFWYRQQPGQSLTLIATANQGSEATYESGFVIDKFPISRPNLTFSTLTVSNMSPEDSSIYLCSVRTDSNQPQHFGDGTRLSIL.

This clone was detected many times. This chain links TRBV2 with TRBJ1-5, with D perhaps TRBD1 (5 bases). The CDR3 contains 14 residues. V lost 5 bases, J lost 5 bases, and 13 bases lay in between. Germline V lookup: CDR1 SNHLY, CDR2 FYNNEI. CDR3 region: CASSQRGGYQPQHF. In DNA, the CDR3 is TGTGCCAGCAGTCAACGGGGGGGTTATCAGCCCCAGCATTTT.

This chain joins TRBV2 and TRBJ2-5; D is ambiguous. Germline V gene sequence: CDR1 SNHLY, CDR2 FYNNEI. V was clipped by 1 base and J by 5 bases, with 5 bases between them. The CDR3 is made up of 12 amino acids. The CDR3 DNA reads as TGTGCCAGCAGTGAAGGTTGGGAGACCCAGTACTTC. Its translation: CASSEGWETQYF.

The V gene is TRBV11-3, the J gene TRBJ2-3, with TRBD2 identical over 7 bases. CDR3 length equals 16 residues. V gave up 5 bases and J gave up 0 bases; unmatched junction bases: 8. The germline V gene encodes CDR1 SGHNT and CDR2 YENEEA. DNA for the CDR3: TGTGCCAGCAGCCCACCGGGCGGGGGTAGCACAGATACGCAGTATTTT. Residues: CASSPPGGGSTDTQYF.

This clone was detected a few times. Here the CDR3 DNA reads TGTGCCAGCAGTGAATCTAGAAATCAGCCCCAGCATTTT. It yields the protein CASSESRNQPQHF. This sequence joins TRBV6-1 and TRBJ1-5; D remains unclear. Germline CDR1 and CDR2: MNHNS and SASEGT. V was cut by 2 bases and J by 4 bases, with 6 bases left in between. This CDR3 is built from 13 residues.

This clone was seen more than once but under ten times. The chain employs TRBV27 and TRBJ1-2, with D perhaps matching TRBD1 (5 bases). This CDR3 comprises 13 residues. The germline V gene encodes CDR1 MNHEY and CDR2 SMNVEV (reference sequence). V was clipped by 5 bases and J by 0 bases, with 7 bases between them. Here the CDR3 reads CASSATANYGYTF. The CDR3 DNA is TGTGCCAGCAGTGCGACAGCTAACTATGGCTACACCTTC.

This rearrangement joins TRBV4-1 to TRBJ1-2; 8 positions agree with TRBD1. Unmatched junction bases numbered 6, after V lost 4 bases and J lost 2 bases. CDR3 size: 15 residues. The germline V gene has CDR1 MGHRA and CDR2 YSYEKL. The CDR3 loop is CASSPGQGSNYGYTF. The DNA for the CDR3 is TGCGCCAGCAGCCCCGGACAGGGTTCGAACTATGGCTACACCTTC.

The V call is TRBV2, the J call TRBJ2-7, with 7 bases identical to TRBD1. CDR3 length: 14 residues. Trimming took 6 bases from V and 3 from J; bases not matched to a gene: 8. Germline V lookup: CDR1 SNHLY, CDR2 FYNNEI. The CDR3 region is CASRKNGQDYEQYF. Written as DNA, the CDR3 is TGTGCCAGCAGAAAAAACGGACAGGACTACGAGCAGTACTTC.

The chain employs TRBV6-1 and TRBJ1-5; 9 bases agree with TRBD1. The V gene end was trimmed by 5 bases and the J gene end by 4 bases; junction bases not matched to a gene: 3. The CDR3 is 14 amino acids. The germline CDR1 and CDR2 sequences are MNHNS and SASEGT. CDR3 nucleotides: TGTGCCAGCAGTAGAGGACAGGGGAATCAGCCCCAGCATTTT. It specifies CASSRGQGNQPQHF.

This clone was observed a handful of times. The gene calls are TRBV10-3 and TRBJ2-7; D might be TRBD2 (6 bases). The CDR3 has 14 residues. Trimming took 4 bases from V and 7 from J, leaving 17 bases between them. Germline lookup yields CDR1 ENHRY and CDR2 SYGVKD. CDR3 bases: TGTGCCATCAGTGGGCCGGGGGATGCGGGGGAGCAGTACTTC. Protein product: CAISGPGDAGEQYF.

The rearrangement joins TRBV15 to TRBJ1-2; D ambiguous. The CDR3 is made up of 13 amino acids. The germline V and J ends were trimmed by 4 bases and 8 bases, with 14 bases remaining between them. Germline V lookup: CDR1 LNHNV, CDR2 YYDKDF (reference sequence). CDR3 DNA sequence: TGTGCCACCAGCACGAGGGAACGGAGGGGCTACACCTTC. Protein: CATSTRERRGYTF.

The CDR3 nucleotides are TGCGCCAGCAGTGAGTTCGGCATGAACACTGAAGCTTTCTTT. It encodes CASSEFGMNTEAFF. J is TRBJ1-1 and V is TRBV10-1, with no clear D. CDR3 length: 14 amino acids. Trimming removed 1 base from V and 0 bases from J, with 6 bases in between. Germline V lookup: CDR1 WNHNN, CDR2 SYGVQD (reference sequence).

This clone came up once. J is TRBJ1-6 and V is TRBV4-1, with unresolved D. This CDR3 spans 15 amino acids. CDR1 is MGHRA and CDR2 is YSYEKL in the germline V gene. V lost 4 bases, J lost 4 bases, and 11 bases lay in between. The CDR3, as DNA: TGCGCCAGCAGCCCCTCTACGGCTTATAATTCACCCCTCCACTTT. Translation: CASSPSTAYNSPLHF.

V and J are TRBV30 and TRBJ2-7, with D unresolved. Deletions cut 3 bases from V and 2 bases from J, with 11 bases between. In germline, CDR1 is GTSNPN, CDR2 SVGIG (reference sequence). The CDR3 length is 13 residues. CDR3 region: CAWRKPATYEQYF. CDR3 coding DNA: TGTGCCTGGAGAAAACCCGCTACCTACGAGCAGTACTTC. Full variable domain (missing parts from reference TRBV30 and TRBJ2-7): SQTIHQWPATLVQPVGSPLSLECTVEGTSNPNLYWYRQAAGRGLQLLFYSVGIGQISSEVPQNLSASRPQDRQFILSSKKLLLSDSGFYLCAWRKPATYEQYFGPGTRLTVT.

The rearrangement uses TRBV6-1 and TRBJ1-2, with D uncertain. The CDR3 runs 15 residues. The germline V gene has CDR1 MNHNS and CDR2 SASEGT. The V and J ends lost 6 bases and 7 bases respectively, with 21 bases between them. The CDR3 here is CASSQNKEDIGGYTF. CDR3 coding DNA: TGTGCCAGCAGCCAAAACAAGGAGGATATCGGTGGCTACACCTTC.

The gene calls are TRBV5-6 and TRBJ1-6; 7 nucleotides align to TRBD1. The CDR3 has 13 amino acids. The J segment lost 9 bases and the V segment lost 4 bases, leaving 4 bases of the junction unmatched. The V gene's germline CDR1 is SGHDT and CDR2 YYEEEE. The CDR3 spells CASSATGRSPLHF. For the CDR3, the DNA is TGTGCCAGCAGCGCGACAGGGCGTTCACCCCTCCACTTT.